The clone carrying this T cell receptor (beta chain) appeared a few times. Trimming took off 7 bases at V and 6 bases at J, with 18 bases between the two ends. CDR3 length equals 15 residues. Germline assignment: CDR1 SNHLY and CDR2 FYNNEI. TCRdb fed the RT-PCR reads into MiXCR, producing one record per CDR3 protein. The sample yields about 960,000 distinct CDR3 sequences, more than 15% seen once. These data are taken from a study of patients and donors after allogeneic stem cell transplantation. Sequencing input: blood, either unsorted or a sorted T cell fraction (not recorded which). The chain is built from TRBV2 and TRBJ1-4; D possibly corresponds to TRBD1 (6 bases). This sequence was found in a human donor who was either an allogeneic HSCT recipient or a stem cell or donor lymphocyte infusion donor (not recorded which). It is not recorded whose cells these are; they may come from a transplant donor. The DNA for the CDR3 is TGTGCCAGCACCGGGACATCCCCTGGAGATGAAAAACTGTTTTTT. Amino acid sequence: CASTGTSPGDEKLFF.